This T cell receptor beta chain originates from a study of cytomegalovirus exposure and HLA in healthy donors. In the study overall: An earlier analysis identified under 130 million unique TCR beta sequences in about 179 million T cells. Findings of the study overall: TRBV6-2, TRBV6-3 and some other V segments were excluded as indistinguishable.

PCR was performed using 60 Vbeta and 13 Jbeta primers. Only in-frame clones appear in the TCRdb table, and some are missing; sequencing was by immunoSEQ multiplex PCR. The sample consists of more than 140,000 clones, around four fifths of them appearing once. CDR1 is SGHRS and CDR2 is YFSETQ in the germline V gene. The CDR3 length is 15 residues. The V gene lost 2 bases and the J gene lost 4 bases, with 15 bases spanning the gap. This clone was counted only a few times. The antigen is unknown. Sequenced sample: PBMCs. The chain couples TRBV5-1 to TRBJ1-1; a possible D gene is TRBD1 (5 bases). The sequence was obtained from a woman aged 40 to 49 in good health and CMV-seronegative. In DNA, the CDR3 is TGCGCCAGCAGCTTAATCCCCCAGGGAGGCACTGAAGCTTTCTTT. Translation gives CASSLIPQGGTEAFF.